This T cell receptor (beta chain) was captured in a study of blood T cell repertoires in COVID-19. Turning to the study itself: T cells, B-cell-depleted T cells, or PBMCs supplied cDNA or gDNA.

Recruits, aged roughly 18 to 89 years, lived in 24 US areas. TCRdb's copy holds only in-frame clones and misses some; the assay was immunoSEQ multiplex PCR. The sample yields over 150,000 clones, around 80% seen once. The sequence was obtained from a woman aged 55-75 years who had recovered from COVID-19. Sequencing was carried out using PBMCs or T cells enriched from blood (not recorded which).

CDR3 in DNA: TGTGCCAGCTCAACGGGGGGAAGCACAGATACGCAGTATTTT. Its translation: CASSTGGSTDTQYF. The V call is TRBV18, the J call TRBJ2-3, with TRBD2 matching 7 bases. The CDR3 totals 14 residues. Germline trimming cut 5 bases from V and 0 bases from J; bases unmatched to any gene: 2. Germline CDR1 is KGHSH and CDR2 is LQKENI.